Listed here is a single T cell receptor beta chain. The antigen this receptor binds is unknown. Base qualities are not recorded, but no much larger clone differs from it by a single base. V is cut by 4 bases and J by 5 bases, and the space between the germline ends is 11 bases. CDR1 and CDR2, looked up from the germline V gene, are SGDLS and YYNGEE. From the cysteine through the phenylalanine, the CDR3 covers 13 amino acids. Just the 39-base CDR3 DNA is kept, in frame starting at base 1. The data stem from a study of T cell repertoires in cytomegalovirus infection (dated by TCRdb to the late 2010s). Regarding the research as a whole: Donor HLA type was relevant to the analysis, because carriage of CMV infection together with the matching HLA type was indicated by public TCR beta signatures. The full study reports these points: Carriers of CMV infection plus the relevant HLA type were discriminated by the cumulative frequency of public TCR beta family members in the study cohort and in an independent roughly 380-donor cohort. In the ex vivo response, HLA-C-restricted CMV-specific TCR beta clonotypes were dominant, and in two of eight donors the single most frequent clonotype came from this HLA-C-restricted group.

Sequencing used an Illumina HiSeq 1500. The public reads were reanalyzed by TCRdb: fastp trimming at Q25, MiXCR alignment, in-frame beta chains only. One record per CDR3 amino acid sequence lists the most common genes and DNA. A total of around 310,000 distinct CDR3 sequences appear in this sample, roughly 15% of them only once. The top ten constitute around 12% of the sample. Sequencing was performed on PBMCs. The chain couples TRBV9 to TRBJ2-3, and possibly TRBD2, on 5 matching bases. This TCR came from a human donor in good health (CMV status not recorded). Some clones in this sample may be carry-over from other donors' samples. The bases read TGTGCCAGCAGCCCCCAGGCGGGAGATACGCAGTATTTT. It specifies CASSPQAGDTQYF.